Sequencing of this TCR beta chain was carried out in a study of shared clonotypes between healthy human individuals. Repertoires were generated with immunoSEQ multiplex PCR, while TCRdb's copy carries only in-frame clones and drops some. The sample lists some 2,000,000 clones, 85% to 95% seen once, with roughly 0.13% in the top ten. The CDR3 length is 14 residues. V shed 1 base and J shed 4 bases, with 11 bases lying between them. Germline lookup yields CDR1 MNHEY and CDR2 SVGAGI. Study-wide results and caveats: Represented diversity, genetic and exposure-history alike, was limited by few donors.

About this clone: The antigen remains undetermined.

The clonotype was recovered from a man between 18 and 29 years old in good health. The chain recombines TRBV6-5 with TRBJ2-7; D is unclear. Sequencing input: naive CD4+ T cells sorted from blood. Subset meaning: CD45RA+ positively selected. CDR3 region: CASSYWAGSYEQYF. For the CDR3, the DNA is TGTGCCAGCAGTTACTGGGCAGGTTCGTACGAGCAGTACTTC.